A selection of T cell receptor beta chains follows, all from one sample in a study of blood T cell repertoires in COVID-19. Libraries were prepared by immunoSEQ multiplex PCR; TCRdb keeps only in-frame clonotypes and omits some of them. The table shows a few hundred thousand clones, with approximately 87% occurring only once. The sequenced material came from PBMCs or T cells enriched from blood (not recorded which). The receptors shown here come from a woman aged 40 to 50 who had recovered from COVID-19. Each CDR3 is given with its conserved first and last residue. For some rows the clone size is stated as once, few or many, or as a class when expanded; others skip it.

once,TRBV5-6,CASSFDGRSYEQYF
NA,TRBV5-1,CASSPGTDTQYF
NA,TRBV11-2,CASSLVGIPSGTYNEQFF
NA,TRBV5-4,CASSLGDGRGRETQYF
NA,TRBV10-3,CAISESRTTNEKLFF
NA,TRBV27,CASSKQAPTQETQYF
NA,TRBV19,CASSILEPRRAFF
NA,TRBV10-3,CAISEFSDRVTDMNTEAFF
NA,TRBV18,CASSPTSGSITDTQYF
few,TRBV10-3,CAISESMRATEAFF
NA,TRBV7-2,CASSRKVAAAQETQYF
NA,TRBV5-1,CASSFTGGTYEQYF
NA,TRBV5-1,CASSPNRGIETQYF
NA,TRBV19,CASSIPPYNEQFF
NA,TRBV18,CASSPPVTGVHGYTF
NA,TRBV12-3/TRBV12-4,CASTLRGTYEQYF
NA,TRBV12-3/TRBV12-4,CASGQVNTEAFF
NA,TRBV3-1/TRBV3-2,CASSQRGSYNEQFF
NA,TRBV12-3/TRBV12-4,CASSIRTGNTIYF
NA,TRBV25-1,CASSVAGGADTQYF
NA,TRBV6-6,CASSRLDHVEQYF
NA,TRBV30,CAWSVEGSTEAFF
NA,TRBV24-1,CATSATPPGTDTQYF
NA,TRBV7-2,CASSPDSSTDTQYF
NA,TRBV6-2/TRBV6-3,CASSNRRDQETQYF
once,TRBV6-2/TRBV6-3,CASSLRRWGGGTYEQYF
NA,TRBV9,CASSVGGQHTGELFF
NA,TRBV18,CASSPGQPGETQYF
NA,TRBV7-8,CASSLDGAQGNQPQHF
NA,TRBV4-3,CASSQEPARQPQHF
once,TRBV5-1,CASTRGTYNEQFF
once,TRBV7-2,CASSLAQLAFYNEQFF
few,TRBV18,CASSNGLQGFGTEAFF
NA,TRBV5-8,CASSSFRGVGTGELFF